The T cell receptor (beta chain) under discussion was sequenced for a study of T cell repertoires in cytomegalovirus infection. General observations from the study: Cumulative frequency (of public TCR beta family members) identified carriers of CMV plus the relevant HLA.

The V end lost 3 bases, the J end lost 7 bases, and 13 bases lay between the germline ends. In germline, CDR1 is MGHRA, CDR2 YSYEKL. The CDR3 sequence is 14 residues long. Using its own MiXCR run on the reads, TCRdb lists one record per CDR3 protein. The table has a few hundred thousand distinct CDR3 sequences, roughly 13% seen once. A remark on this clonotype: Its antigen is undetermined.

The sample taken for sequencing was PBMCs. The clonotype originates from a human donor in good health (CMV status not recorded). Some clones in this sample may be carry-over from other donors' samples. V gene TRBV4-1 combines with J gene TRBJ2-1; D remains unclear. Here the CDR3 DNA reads TGCGCCAGCAGCCACCAATCCCTCGGGAATGAGCAGTTCTTC. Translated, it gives CASSHQSLGNEQFF.